The T cell receptor (beta chain) under discussion was sequenced for a study of CD8+CD57+ T cells in acquired aplastic anemia. Study context: Each DNA sample taken from sorted CD4+ and CD8+ cells came to 3.2 ug on average.

The germline CDR1 and CDR2 sequences are SGHVS and FQNEAQ. Including both end residues, the CDR3 is 13 amino acids long. A word on this clonotype: This is likely a read error, given that the CDR3 carries no conserved phenylalanine or tryptophan at its end. The DNA is omitted, as the CDR3 cannot be located on it reliably, and the CDR3 follows TCRdb's listing.

Genomic DNA served as template for TCR beta VDJ and CDR3 profiling. TCRdb reanalysed the reads using MiXCR and keeps one entry per CDR3 protein. This sample has roughly 250,000 distinct CDR3 sequences, with around 82% found just once. CD8+CD57+ cell expansion, shown by flow cytometry, had occurred in the patients selected for sequencing. Patient blood was sampled before any therapy had been received. This chain connects TRBV7-8 to TRBJ1-2; the DNA was not used to check the table's D call, TRBD1. This clonotype originated in a human donor with aplastic anemia. Sequenced: sorted CD4+, CD8+, or CD8+CD57+ T cells (not recorded which) from PBMCs. The CDR3 reads CASSFHPDGTYLS.